This entry describes one T cell receptor beta chain. Its target is not known. This sample was included in a study of T cells after yellow fever vaccination. MiXCR, run by TCRdb on the 5' RACE reads, gives a single entry per CDR3 protein. The profile shows about 330,000 distinct CDR3 sequences, about 7.8% of them singletons. General study findings and limits: The study re-detected most primary-vaccination clones after the booster (around 96% CD4, 80% to 90% CD8).

CDR3 length: 15 residues. Germline V gene data show CDR1 as MNHEY and CDR2 as SVGAGI. J gave up 7 bases and V 2 bases, and 8 bases lay outside the gene matches. Source: PBMCs, taken about 41 days after the first yellow fever vaccination. The sequence was obtained from a man aged 18 to 35 who received the YFV17D yellow fever vaccine. The chain links TRBV6-5 to TRBJ1-2; TRBD1 matches at 9 bases. CDR3 in DNA: TGTGCCAGCAGTTACGGAGCACAGGGGGCAATTGGCTACACCTTC. This encodes CASSYGAQGAIGYTF.